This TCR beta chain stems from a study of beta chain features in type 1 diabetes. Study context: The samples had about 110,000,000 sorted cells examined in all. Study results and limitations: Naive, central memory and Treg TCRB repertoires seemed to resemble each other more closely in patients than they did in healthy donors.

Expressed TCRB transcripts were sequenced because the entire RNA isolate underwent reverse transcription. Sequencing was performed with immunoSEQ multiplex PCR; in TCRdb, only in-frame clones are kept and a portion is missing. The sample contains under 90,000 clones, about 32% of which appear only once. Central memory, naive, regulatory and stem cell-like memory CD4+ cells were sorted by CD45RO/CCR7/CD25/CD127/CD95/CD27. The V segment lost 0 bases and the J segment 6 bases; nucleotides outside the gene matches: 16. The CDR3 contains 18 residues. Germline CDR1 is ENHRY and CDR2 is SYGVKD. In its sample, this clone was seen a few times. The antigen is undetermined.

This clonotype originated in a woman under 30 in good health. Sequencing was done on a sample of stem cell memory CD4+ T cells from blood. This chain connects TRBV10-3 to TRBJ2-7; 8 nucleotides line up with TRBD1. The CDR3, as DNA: TGTGCCATCAGTGAGTCGAACTTAAGCGGACAGGGCCCCCTCGAGCAGTACTTC. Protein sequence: CAISESNLSGQGPLEQYF.